This TCR beta chain comes out of a study of monozygotic twins with inflammatory bowel disease. Study-level results: Patient repertoires may carry noise from differing immunosuppressive treatments. Compared with healthy co-twins, IBD patients showed reduced TCRbeta repertoire diversity by inverse Simpson.

No T cells were sorted before total RNA was taken from whole blood. The CDR3 length is 14 residues. From germline, CDR1 is MNHEY and CDR2 SMNVEV (reference sequence). Amplification used two nested PCRs: 15 to 20 cycles, then approximately 10 cycles, on TCRalpha/TCRbeta cDNA. From its re-call of the 5' RACE reads, TCRdb lists each CDR3 protein once, without DNA. Its clone listing holds about 150,000 distinct CDR3 sequences. A note on this clonotype: No antigen is known for it.

The sample consisted of blood. The chain joins TRBV27 to TRBJ2-7; TCRdb's D call, TRBD1, is unchecked because there is no DNA. The TCR sequence derives from a human donor with ulcerative colitis or Crohn's disease, or a healthy co-twin of an affected twin (not recorded which). The CDR3 loop reads CASSLAPRTYEQYF.